Listed here are 7 T cell receptor beta chains from one sample, sequenced in a study of yellow fever vaccine responses in identical twins (dated by TCRdb to 2017 to 2018). The library was produced with RT-PCR. Instrument used: Illumina HiSeq 2500. The public reads were reprocessed in TCRdb via fastp at Q25 and MiXCR, keeping in-frame beta chains. All rows with the same CDR3 protein become a single entry with the most common DNA and genes. This sample is represented by about 11,000 distinct CDR3 sequences; 77% of them were singletons. More than 6.5% of the sample belongs to the ten largest clones. This specimen consisted of T cells from blood (PBMCs), unsorted or a sorted subset (not recorded which), obtained before or after yellow fever vaccination (not recorded which). These receptors were obtained from a woman aged 18-29 years who received the yellow fever vaccine. Donor details come from another sample of the same person, matched by shared clones.

This clonotype occurred once. This chain connects TRBV7-8 to TRBJ2-1; a weak D match, TRBD2 (5 bases). V was cut by 4 bases and J by 8 bases, with 9 bases left in between. The CDR3 spans 12 residues. The germline CDR1 and CDR2 sequences are SGHVS and FQNEAQ. CDR3 in amino acids: CASSSEGYEQFF. Written as DNA, the CDR3 is TGTGCCAGCAGCTCTGAGGGCTATGAGCAGTTCTTC.

A remark on this clonotype: A junction end diverges from the germline sequence, so it may reflect a read error. The chain has TRBV11-3 and TRBJ2-1, with TRBD1 identical over 7 bases. CDR1 and CDR2 from the germline V gene are SGHNT and YENEEA. This CDR3 region has 17 residues. CDR3 sequence: CASRLRGTVGSYNEQFF. The CDR3, as DNA: TGTGCCAGCCGCTTGAGGGGGACAGTCGGTTCCTACAATGAGCAGTTCTTC.

V is TRBV11-1 and J is TRBJ2-1, with D tentatively TRBD1 (6 bases). The germline CDR1 and CDR2 sequences are SGHAT and FQDESV (reference sequence). CDR3 length: 15 residues. Between the trimmed V and J ends, which lost 0 bases and 7 bases, there was a span of 13 bases. The CDR3 spells CASSLAQGLGNEQFF. For the CDR3, the DNA is TGTGCCAGCAGCTTAGCCCAGGGGTTGGGGAATGAGCAGTTCTTC.

This chain links TRBV10-3 with TRBJ2-7; D might be TRBD1 (5 bases). Germline V CDR1 and CDR2: ENHRY, SYGVKD. This CDR3 contains 15 residues. Deletions cut 3 bases from V and 0 bases from J, with 12 bases between. The CDR3 DNA is TGTGCCATCAGTGAACTAAGGGGATCCTCCTACGAGCAGTACTTC. It specifies CAISELRGSSYEQYF.

This clonotype was seen once. V usage is TRBV7-6 and J usage is TRBJ1-2; D remains ambiguous. Germline V gene sequence: CDR1 SGHVS, CDR2 FNYEAQ. V dropped 3 bases and J dropped 6 bases, with 5 bases sitting between them. The CDR3 extends over 11 amino acids. CDR3 in DNA: TGTGCCAGCAGCTTCAGGAATGGCTACACCTTC. It encodes CASSFRNGYTF.

V gene TRBV20-1 combines with J gene TRBJ2-1, with D unclear. The germline V gene has CDR1 DFQATT and CDR2 SNEGSKA (reference sequence). The CDR3 is 11 residues long. The V gene lost 4 bases and the J gene lost 6 bases, with 7 bases spanning the gap. This CDR3 reads CSATKLNEQFF. CDR3 sequence (DNA): TGCAGTGCTACGAAGCTCAATGAGCAGTTCTTC.

This sequence joins TRBV12-3 or TRBV12-4 and TRBJ1-5; D not resolved. The CDR3 is 13 amino acids. V was clipped by 6 bases and J by 3 bases, with 9 bases between them. This chain's CDR3 is CASSPLVNQPQHF. DNA for the CDR3: TGTGCCAGCAGCCCTCTGGTCAATCAGCCCCAGCATTTT.